Listed here are 4 T cell receptor beta chains from one sample, sequenced in a study of shared clonotypes between healthy human individuals. TCRdb's copy holds only in-frame clones and misses some; the assay was immunoSEQ multiplex PCR. This sample has some 650,000 clones, with around 97% found just once. The sample consisted of naive CD4+ T cells sorted from blood. Subset meaning: CD45RA+ positively selected. The source is a woman in her 30s in good health.

The chain recombines TRBV18 with TRBJ2-2; D not resolved. The germline CDR1 and CDR2 sequences are KGHSH and LQKENI. CDR3 length: 16 residues. V dropped 3 bases and J dropped 4 bases, with 15 bases sitting between them. The CDR3 region is CASSPGVRSGTGELFF. Written as DNA, the CDR3 is TGTGCCAGCTCACCTGGTGTAAGGAGTGGCACCGGGGAGCTGTTTTTT.

The V gene is TRBV28, the J gene TRBJ2-3, with D possibly matching TRBD2 (6 bases). V was shortened by 3 bases and J by 1 base, with 23 bases between the two germline ends. The CDR3 loop spans 19 amino acids. CDR1 and CDR2 from the germline V gene are MDHEN and SYDVKM. This CDR3 reads CASSFWASEGSPGTDTQYF. The CDR3 bases are TGTGCCAGCAGTTTTTGGGCTAGCGAAGGCTCCCCGGGCACAGATACGCAGTATTTT.

This chain connects TRBV4-1 to TRBJ1-4; the D gene is possibly TRBD1 (5 bases). Germline loops: CDR1 MGHRA, CDR2 YSYEKL. V was cut by 2 bases and J by 5 bases, with 18 bases left in between. This CDR3 has 17 residues. The CDR3 DNA sequence: TGCGCCAGCAGCCAACCCTGGGCGGGGCAGAAGAATGAAAAACTGTTTTTT. Protein product: CASSQPWAGQKNEKLFF.

The chain links TRBV7-3 to TRBJ2-2, with unresolved D. CDR3 length equals 14 residues. Trimming pared 2 bases from V and 4 bases from J, leaving 8 bases between. Looked up from germline, CDR1 is SGHTA and CDR2 is FQGTGA. This CDR3 reads CASSLDSGTGELFF. DNA for the CDR3: TGTGCCAGCAGCTTAGATTCGGGCACCGGGGAGCTGTTTTTT.